These 17 T cell receptor beta chains share one sample of origin, sequenced in a study of blood T cell repertoires in COVID-19. The repertoire was sequenced with immunoSEQ multiplex PCR; TCRdb's copy has only in-frame clones and lacks some. The sample includes about 56,000 clones, around 89% of them seen just once. Sequencing was done on a sample of peripheral blood. Source of these receptors: a human donor in a cohort sampled during active COVID-19.

This sequence joins TRBV10-2 and TRBJ2-3; TRBD2 matches 7 bases. In germline, CDR1 is WSHSY, CDR2 SAAADI. The CDR3 covers 14 residues. Unmatched junction bases numbered 5, after V lost 6 bases and J lost 2 bases. CDR3 in amino acids: CASRGAGDTDTQYF. The CDR3 DNA reads as TGCGCCAGCAGAGGTGCGGGGGACACAGATACGCAGTATTTT.

This chain joins TRBV6-5 and TRBJ2-2, with a tentative D call TRBD2 (7 bases). Trimming removed 4 bases from V and 7 bases from J, with 13 bases in between. Looked up from germline, CDR1 is MNHEY and CDR2 is SVGAGI. The CDR3 runs 14 residues. CDR3 nucleotide sequence: TGTGCCAGCAGTTTGGGGGGGCTCGGCGGGGAGCTGTTTTTT. It yields the protein CASSLGGLGGELFF.

The chain couples TRBV5-1 to TRBJ2-5, with 7 bases identical to TRBD1. Trimming took 3 bases from V and 4 from J; bases not matched to a gene: 3. The CDR3 covers 13 residues. Germline V CDR1 and CDR2: SGHRS, YFSETQ. CDR3 amino acids: CASSWGQLETQYF. The CDR3 DNA reads TGCGCCAGCAGCTGGGGACAGCTAGAGACCCAGTACTTC.

The chain links TRBV5-1 to TRBJ2-1; TRBD2 matches 13 bases. CDR1 is SGHRS and CDR2 is YFSETQ in the germline V gene. CDR3 length: 15 residues. V lost 7 bases, J lost 4 bases, and 5 bases stayed unmatched. The CDR3 loop reads CASLGLAGEYNEQFF. CDR3 nucleotides: TGCGCCAGCCTAGGACTAGCGGGGGAGTACAATGAGCAGTTCTTC.

The chain joins TRBV5-4 to TRBJ2-7; maybe TRBD1 (6 bases). Germline-derived CDR1 and CDR2 are SGHNT and YYREEE (reference sequence). The length of the CDR3 is 14 residues. V lost 5 bases to trimming and J lost 2 bases, with 14 bases between them. The CDR3 sequence: CASSTTDRPYEQYF. The CDR3 DNA is TGTGCCAGCAGTACCACAGACAGGCCCTACGAGCAGTACTTC.

This clone was found once. The chain has TRBV7-2 and TRBJ1-1, with a possible D match to TRBD1 (6 bases). The V gene lost 1 base and the J gene lost 5 bases, with 26 bases spanning the gap. Germline CDR1 SGHTA, CDR2 FQGNSA. The length of the CDR3 is 19 residues. CDR3 sequence (DNA): TGTGCCAGCAGCTTAGTTTCGAGCATTTGGGACATGAAGGGAACTGAAGCTTTCTTT. It yields the protein CASSLVSSIWDMKGTEAFF.

The chain joins TRBV12-3 or TRBV12-4 to TRBJ2-5; perhaps TRBD1 as D (5 bases). This CDR3 contains 12 residues. The V gene lost 6 bases and the J gene lost 3 bases, with 8 bases spanning the gap. The CDR3 sequence: CASRIREETQYF. Here the CDR3 DNA reads TGTGCCAGCAGGATCAGGGAAGAGACCCAGTACTTC.

This chain uses TRBV5-4 with TRBJ1-2, with TRBD1 as a possible D gene (5 bases). V shed 0 bases and J shed 2 bases, with 14 bases lying between them. The CDR3 has 16 amino acids. CDR1 and CDR2 from the germline V gene are SGHNT and YYREEE (reference sequence). The CDR3 nucleotides are TGTGCCAGCAGCTTGGAATTCAGGGTGGGGAACTATGGCTACACCTTC. This sequence encodes CASSLEFRVGNYGYTF.

V is TRBV7-6 and J is TRBJ2-7, with 10 bases lining up with TRBD1. The CDR3 loop spans 16 amino acids. V gave up 0 bases and J gave up 3 bases; unmatched junction bases: 5. Germline V gene data show CDR1 as SGHVS and CDR2 as FNYEAQ. The CDR3 sequence is CASSLAHRTGGYEQYF. As DNA, the CDR3 is TGTGCCAGCAGCTTAGCACATAGGACAGGGGGCTACGAGCAGTACTTC.

This chain joins TRBV7-9 and TRBJ2-5; 7 nucleotides agree with TRBD1. Per germline, CDR1 SEHNR and CDR2 FQNEAQ (reference sequence). The CDR3 length is 18 residues. The junction had 19 bases not matched to a gene; V was cut back by 8 bases and J by 1 base. CDR3 protein: CASPGDRQGRGGQETQYF. The CDR3 coding sequence is TGTGCCAGCCCCGGGGATCGACAGGGACGCGGCGGCCAAGAGACCCAGTACTTC. Looking up the rest from reference TRBV7-9 and TRBJ2-5 gives the full variable domain: DTGVSQNPRHKITKRGQNVTFRCDPISEHNRLYWYRQTLGQGPEFLTYFQNEAQLEKSRLLSDRFSAERPKGSFSTLEIQRTEQGDSAMYLCASPGDRQGRGGQETQYFGPGTRLLVL.

The V and J genes are TRBV6-5 and TRBJ2-7; D is possibly TRBD2 (6 bases). CDR3 length: 12 amino acids. CDR1 and CDR2 (germline): MNHEY, SVGAGI. CDR3 nucleotides: TGTGAAATAGGGCAGGGACTTAACGAGCAGTACTTC. Translated: CEIGQGLNEQYF.

The chain joins TRBV5-1 to TRBJ2-5; D is undetermined. Per the germline V gene, CDR1 is SGHRS and CDR2 is YFSETQ. CDR3 size: 12 residues. Trimming removed 6 bases at V and 5 bases at J, with 11 bases between. The chain's CDR3 is CASNPDRETQYF. In nucleotides, the CDR3 is TGCGCCAGCAACCCCGATCGGGAGACCCAGTACTTC.

This chain uses TRBV6-4 with TRBJ1-1, with D possibly TRBD1 on 6 matching bases. CDR1 and CDR2 (germline): MRHNA, SNTAGT. V gave up 0 bases and J gave up 11 bases, with 16 bases separating them. CDR3 length: 14 amino acids. The CDR3 DNA reads TGTGCCAGCAGTGACTCAGGGGGAAGAGGGCAGGCTTTCTTT. Amino acid sequence: CASSDSGGRGQAFF.

The rearrangement joins TRBV7-9 to TRBJ1-1, with D possibly matching TRBD1 (6 bases). Trimming cost V 1 base and J 7 bases, with 10 bases left between them. Per the germline V gene, CDR1 is SEHNR and CDR2 is FQNEAQ (reference sequence). This CDR3 spans 13 amino acids. Here the CDR3 DNA reads TGTGCCAGCAGCTTAGGGGGGCCTCTTGAAGCTTTCTTT. Its protein is CASSLGGPLEAFF. Complete variable domain (other parts from reference TRBV7-9 and TRBJ1-1): DTGVSQNPRHKITKRGQNVTFRCDPISEHNRLYWYRQTLGQGPEFLTYFQNEAQLEKSRLLSDRFSAERPKGSFSTLEIQRTEQGDSAMYLCASSLGGPLEAFFGQGTRLTVV.

This clone has just one count. The chain's CDR3 is CASSTGGSYEQYF. DNA for the CDR3: TGTGCCAGCAGTACAGGGGGCTCCTACGAGCAGTACTTC. The chain recombines TRBV4-2 with TRBJ2-7; 8 nucleotides line up with TRBD1. J gave up 0 bases and V 6 bases, and 1 base lay outside the gene matches. Germline V gives CDR1 LGHNA, CDR2 YNFKEQ. This CDR3 spans 13 amino acids.

The gene calls are TRBV3-1 (or the pseudogene TRBV3-2) and TRBJ1-6, with D possibly TRBD1 on 5 matching bases. V was pared by 0 bases and J by 7 bases, with 10 bases between. The CDR3 runs 15 residues. In germline, CDR1 is LGHDT, CDR2 YNNKEL (reference sequence). This chain's CDR3 is CASSQDQGRNSPLHF. The CDR3 nucleotides are TGTGCCAGCAGCCAAGATCAGGGAAGGAATTCACCCCTCCACTTT.

CDR3 in amino acids: CASYPGNKAYNEQFF. CDR3 DNA: TGTGCCAGCTACCCCGGGAATAAAGCTTACAATGAGCAGTTCTTC. The V gene is TRBV2, the J gene TRBJ2-1, with D perhaps matching TRBD2 (5 bases). The V gene lost 8 bases and the J gene lost 4 bases, with 18 bases spanning the gap. This CDR3 spans 15 amino acids. Looked up from germline, CDR1 is SNHLY and CDR2 is FYNNEI. Together with reference TRBV2 and TRBJ2-1, the CDR3 gives the full variable domain: EPEVTQTPSHQVTQMGQEVILRCVPISNHLYFYWYRQILGQKVEFLVSFYNNEISEKSEIFDDQFSVERPDGSNFTLKIRSTKLEDSAMYFCASYPGNKAYNEQFFGPGTRLTVL.